The 30 T cell receptor beta chains listed next were all sequenced from one sample in a study of a mutant IDH1 vaccine in newly diagnosed glioma. The time point was: week 11, during vaccination. Every vaccine dose comprised 300 ug of mutant IDH1 20-mer peptide plus topical imiquimod. Antigens for these TCRs are unknown. The repertoire was sequenced with immunoSEQ multiplex PCR; TCRdb's copy has only in-frame clones and lacks some. The sample yields around 120,000 clones, about four fifths seen once. The input for sequencing was PBMCs, taken from a glioma patient whose treatment included an IDH1 peptide vaccine. These receptors were taken from a man aged 40-49 years with glioma.

The chain is built from TRBV30 and TRBJ2-5; 12 bases agree with TRBD2. Germline V CDR1 and CDR2: GTSNPN, SVGIG (reference sequence). This CDR3 has 16 amino acids. The V and J ends lost 3 bases and 5 bases, in that order; junction bases with no gene match: 10. The CDR3 loop is CAWRTGLAGHGETQYF. The DNA of the CDR3 is TGTGCCTGGAGAACCGGACTAGCGGGACACGGCGAGACCCAGTACTTC.

This chain connects TRBV5-1 to TRBJ2-7; 8 nucleotides match TRBD1. The ends lost 0 bases at V and 2 bases at J; junction bases unmatched: 1. CDR1 SGHRS and CDR2 YFSETQ come from the germline V gene. The CDR3 extends over 14 amino acids. CDR3 sequence reads: CASSLVQGAYEQYF. The CDR3, as DNA: TGCGCCAGCAGCTTGGTACAGGGGGCCTACGAGCAGTACTTC.

The V call is TRBV5-1, the J call TRBJ2-7; TRBD1 matches 7 bases. Germline V gene data show CDR1 as SGHRS and CDR2 as YFSETQ. The CDR3 consists of 15 residues. Trimming at V came to 0 bases and at J to 4 bases, leaving 7 bases not matched to a gene. CDR3 sequence reads: CASSLVTGQSYEQYF. CDR3 nucleotide sequence: TGCGCCAGCAGCTTGGTTACGGGACAGTCATACGAGCAGTACTTC.

The chain has TRBV15 and TRBJ1-2; D gene uncertain. V lost 0 bases and J 6 bases, leaving 11 bases between the germline ends. The germline V gene encodes CDR1 LNHNV and CDR2 YYDKDF (reference sequence). The CDR3 consists of 14 residues. Here the CDR3 DNA reads TGTGCCACCAGCAGAGAGTACAGCAAGGATGGCTACACCTTC. This sequence encodes CATSREYSKDGYTF.

In DNA form, the CDR3 reads TGTGCCAGCAGCTTAGGGTGGGACAGCTCCTACAATGAGCAGTTCTTC. Translating it yields CASSLGWDSSYNEQFF. The chain joins TRBV13 to TRBJ2-1, with 7 bases aligning to TRBD1. Germline V gene lookup returns CDR1 PRHDT and CDR2 FYEKMQ (reference sequence). The length of the CDR3 is 16 residues. The V gene end was trimmed by 0 bases and the J gene end by 0 bases; junction bases not matched to a gene: 2.

This clone was seen many times. This sequence joins TRBV12-5 and TRBJ1-2, with D maybe TRBD1 (5 bases). The V gene lost 2 bases and the J gene lost 8 bases, with 12 bases spanning the gap. This CDR3 spans 13 amino acids. Germline V CDR1 and CDR2: LGHNT, FRNRAP. The chain's CDR3 is CASGLLGASGYTF. Written as DNA, the CDR3 is TGTGCTAGTGGTTTGTTAGGGGCTAGCGGCTACACCTTC.

J is TRBJ1-5 and V is TRBV18; 7 bases line up with TRBD1. Germline CDR1 KGHSH, CDR2 LQKENI. CDR3 length: 16 amino acids. V lost 3 bases to trimming and J lost 5 bases; unmatched junction nucleotides: 10. The CDR3 here is CASSPRQGGVDQPQHF. The CDR3 region has the DNA TGTGCCAGCTCACCCCGCCAGGGGGGTGTTGATCAGCCCCAGCATTTT.

This chain links TRBV6-5 with TRBJ2-2, with 9 bases aligning to TRBD2. The germline V gene encodes CDR1 MNHEY and CDR2 SVGAGI. J gave up 6 bases and V 6 bases, and 8 bases lay outside the gene matches. The CDR3 is 15 residues long. CDR3 protein: CASSPSGGMAGELFF. DNA for the CDR3: TGTGCCAGCAGCCCAAGCGGGGGGATGGCCGGGGAGCTGTTTTTT.

This rearrangement joins TRBV5-1 to TRBJ2-1; 10 positions agree with TRBD1. The germline CDR1 and CDR2 sequences are SGHRS and YFSETQ. With 0 bases clipped from V and 3 bases from J, the junction kept 3 bases outside the gene matches. CDR3 length: 16 residues. The CDR3 DNA sequence: TGCGCCAGCAGCTTGGTGCGGACAGGGGGCTACAATGAGCAGTTCTTC. Translating gives CASSLVRTGGYNEQFF.

The chain is built from TRBV28 and TRBJ2-3; a weak D match, TRBD1 (5 bases). In germline, CDR1 is MDHEN, CDR2 SYDVKM. The CDR3 loop spans 12 amino acids. The V gene lost 4 bases and the J gene lost 5 bases, with 7 bases spanning the gap. The CDR3 loop is CASSSDRDTQYF. The CDR3 region has the DNA TGTGCCAGCAGTTCCGACAGAGATACGCAGTATTTT.

V and J are TRBV5-4 and TRBJ1-6; D is ambiguous. The germline CDR1 and CDR2 sequences are SGHNT and YYREEE (reference sequence). The V and J ends lost 4 bases and 7 bases respectively, with 15 bases between them. This CDR3 contains 15 residues. CDR3 sequence reads: CASSLQTSFNSPLHF. The DNA for the CDR3 is TGTGCCAGCAGCCTCCAGACAAGCTTCAATTCACCCCTCCACTTT.

This rearrangement joins TRBV10-2 to TRBJ2-7, with D possibly matching TRBD2 (6 bases). The CDR3 loop spans 14 amino acids. In germline, CDR1 is WSHSY, CDR2 SAAADI. Trimming took off 7 bases at V and 0 bases at J, with 13 bases between the two ends. In DNA, the CDR3 is TGCGCCAGCACCAGACTAGGCAGCTCCTACGAGCAGTACTTC. Its translation: CASTRLGSSYEQYF.

V gene TRBV5-4 combines with J gene TRBJ2-7; the D gene is possibly TRBD1 (5 bases). V was trimmed by 0 bases and J by 0 bases, leaving 10 bases between them. The CDR3 covers 15 residues. In germline, CDR1 is SGHNT, CDR2 YYREEE (reference sequence). The CDR3 coding sequence is TGTGCCAGCAGCTTGGGGGGCCAGAGCTCCTACGAGCAGTACTTC. It codes for CASSLGGQSSYEQYF. The full variable domain, completed using reference TRBV5-4 and TRBJ2-7, is ETGVTQSPTHLIKTRGQQVTLRCSSQSGHNTVSWYQQALGQGPQFIFQYYREEENGRGNFPPRFSGLQFPNYSSELNVNALELDDSALYLCASSLGGQSSYEQYFGPGTRLTVT.

The V call is TRBV19, the J call TRBJ1-5; a weak D match, TRBD1 (6 bases). Germline V lookup: CDR1 LNHDA, CDR2 SQIVND (reference sequence). Trimming took 5 bases from V and 2 from J, leaving 13 bases between them. CDR3 length equals 15 residues. The CDR3 nucleotides are TGTGCCAGTAGTGTCAGGGGCTCAGGCAATCAGCCCCAGCATTTT. Its protein is CASSVRGSGNQPQHF.

The chain employs TRBV6-1 and TRBJ2-7; TRBD1 or TRBD2 may be the D gene (5 bases each). This CDR3 has 16 residues. Germline-derived CDR1 and CDR2 are MNHNS and SASEGT. V was shortened by 0 bases and J by 3 bases, with 15 bases between the two germline ends. As DNA, the CDR3 is TGTGCCAGCAGTGAAGCGCTGGGACGGGCCCTCTACGAGCAGTACTTC. It specifies CASSEALGRALYEQYF.

The chain joins TRBV29-1 to TRBJ2-1; 8 bases map to TRBD1. The CDR3 totals 15 residues. The trim removed 2 bases at V and 9 bases at J, leaving 12 bases unmatched. Germline CDR1 is SQVTM and CDR2 is ANQGSEA. The CDR3 DNA reads as TGCAGCGTTGAAATTCCCCTTCAGGGGGCCAGTGAGCAGTTCTTC. This gives the protein CSVEIPLQGASEQFF.

The rearrangement links TRBV29-1 to TRBJ2-3; D might be TRBD1 (7 bases). CDR1 and CDR2 (germline): SQVTM, ANQGSEA. The CDR3 consists of 15 residues. CDR3 sequence reads: CSDPGGPVRTDTQYF. As DNA, the CDR3 is TGCAGTGACCCAGGGGGGCCAGTGCGTACAGATACGCAGTATTTT.

The rearrangement joins TRBV25-1 to TRBJ2-1; 13 positions match TRBD2. The CDR3 runs to 18 residues. Per germline, CDR1 MGHDK and CDR2 SYGVNS. V dropped 6 bases and J dropped 8; count of bases not matched to a gene: 16. CDR3 coding DNA: TGTGCCAGCAGCGGACGTGCACTAGCGGGAGGGCCCCCCCATGAGCAGTTCTTC. It is translated as CASSGRALAGGPPHEQFF.

V is TRBV30 and J is TRBJ2-4; 8 nucleotides align to TRBD2. The trim removed 8 bases at V and 2 bases at J, leaving 8 bases unmatched. The CDR3 extends over 14 amino acids. Germline V gene lookup returns CDR1 GTSNPN and CDR2 SVGIG (reference sequence). Written as DNA, the CDR3 is TGTGCCCGGGGGGGGGAGTTCCCCAAAAACATTCAGTACTTC. The encoded protein is CARGGEFPKNIQYF.

V usage is TRBV18 and J usage is TRBJ1-3; TRBD1 might be the D (5 bases). Trimming removed 2 bases from V and 0 bases from J, with 20 bases in between. Germline CDR1 and CDR2: KGHSH and LQKENI. CDR3 length equals 19 residues. The CDR3 reads CASSPKAAGGPISGNTIYF. The CDR3 DNA reads TGTGCCAGCTCACCAAAAGCCGCGGGGGGACCTATCTCTGGAAACACCATATATTTT.

The rearrangement uses TRBV5-5 and TRBJ1-3, with a possible D match to TRBD1 (6 bases). Trimming cost V 4 bases and J 3 bases, with 17 bases left between them. This CDR3 has 16 residues. Germline V gene sequence: CDR1 SGHKS, CDR2 YYEKEE (reference sequence). CDR3 amino acids: CASSPRRGAGGNTIYF. The DNA of the CDR3 is TGTGCCAGCAGCCCCCGGCGGGGGGCGGGTGGAAACACCATATATTTT.

This clone was detected a few times. The chain couples TRBV15 to TRBJ1-1, with TRBD1 as a possible D gene (5 bases). Trimming cost V 1 base and J 6 bases, with 9 bases left between them. CDR1 is LNHNV and CDR2 is YYDKDF in the germline V gene (reference sequence). This CDR3 has 13 residues. The CDR3: CATSRAGVAEAFF. The DNA for the CDR3 is TGTGCCACCAGCAGAGCGGGGGTGGCTGAAGCTTTCTTT.

The chain recombines TRBV5-1 with TRBJ1-3; D unresolved. Trimming took 5 bases from V and 8 from J, leaving 17 bases between them. Germline V gives CDR1 SGHRS, CDR2 YFSETQ. The CDR3 extends over 14 amino acids. The CDR3 bases are TGCGCCAGCAGGCTGGACCGGGTATGGGACACCATATATTTT. Protein: CASRLDRVWDTIYF.

The chain is built from TRBV18 and TRBJ2-3, with 9 bases matching TRBD1. CDR3 length equals 16 residues. V trimming: 4 bases; J trimming: 4 bases; junction bases outside the gene matches: 9. CDR1 is KGHSH, CDR2 LQKENI, per germline. CDR3 DNA: TGTGCCAGCTCACAACGGGACAGGGATCGAGCAGATACGCAGTATTTT. The encoded protein is CASSQRDRDRADTQYF.

The V call is TRBV5-4, the J call TRBJ2-5, with D tentatively TRBD1 (6 bases). The CDR3 is 14 residues long. Germline V gene sequence: CDR1 SGHNT, CDR2 YYREEE (reference sequence). The V and J ends lost 0 bases and 4 bases respectively, with 10 bases between them. Written as DNA, the CDR3 is TGTGCCAGCAGCTTGGCAGGGGCTCCAGAGACCCAGTACTTC. Translating gives CASSLAGAPETQYF.

Only one count was recorded for this clone. The chain has TRBV10-3 and TRBJ2-7; TRBD1 is a possible D gene (6 bases). This CDR3 has 14 amino acids. The germline V gene encodes CDR1 ENHRY and CDR2 SYGVKD. V was shortened by 5 bases and J by 4 bases, with 15 bases between the two germline ends. The CDR3 sequence: CAISYWGQGYEQYF. The CDR3, as DNA: TGTGCCATCAGTTATTGGGGGCAGGGATACGAGCAGTACTTC.

This sequence joins TRBV5-1 and TRBJ2-1; 8 nucleotides agree with TRBD2. CDR1 SGHRS and CDR2 YFSETQ come from the germline V gene. CDR3 size: 15 residues. The V segment lost 2 bases and the J segment 5 bases; nucleotides outside the gene matches: 6. The CDR3 bases are TGCGCCAGCAGCTTCCAGGCGGGAGGCCACAATGAGCAGTTCTTC. Translating gives CASSFQAGGHNEQFF.

The gene calls are TRBV2 and TRBJ2-4; possible D gene TRBD1, 5 bases. The CDR3 spans 14 residues. Deletions cut 7 bases from V and 7 bases from J, with 17 bases between. In germline, CDR1 is SNHLY, CDR2 FYNNEI. CDR3 loop: CASTIDSHSNIQYF. Written as DNA, the CDR3 is TGTGCCAGCACTATAGACAGCCACTCGAACATTCAGTACTTC.

This rearrangement joins TRBV28 to TRBJ1-1; no clear D. The CDR3 has 13 amino acids. Trimming took off 4 bases at V and 5 bases at J, with 11 bases between the two ends. Germline-derived CDR1 and CDR2 are MDHEN and SYDVKM. The CDR3 region is CASSYGRQTEAFF. Written as DNA, the CDR3 is TGTGCCAGCAGTTATGGCAGGCAAACTGAAGCTTTCTTT.

This clone was observed a handful of times. The chain combines TRBV7-8 with TRBJ1-5; 8 positions agree with TRBD1. Germline trimming cut 5 bases from V and 3 bases from J; bases unmatched to any gene: 6. Germline-derived CDR1 and CDR2 are SGHVS and FQNEAQ. The CDR3 runs to 15 residues. CDR3 nucleotide sequence: TGTGCCAGCAGCCCCCGACAGGGGAACAATCAGCCCCAGCATTTT. It is translated as CASSPRQGNNQPQHF. The full variable domain, rest sourced from reference TRBV7-8 and TRBJ1-5, is GAGVSQSPRYKVAKRGQDVALRCDPISGHVSLFWYQQALGQGPEFLTYFQNEAQLDKSGLPSDRFFAERPEGSVSTLKIQRTQQEDSAVYLCASSPRQGNNQPQHFGDGTRLSIL.